This TCR beta chain was identified during a study of blood T cell repertoires in COVID-19. As for the study in general: PBMCs, B-cell-depleted T cells, or T cells were the source of the cDNA or gDNA that made up the material.

Sequencing was performed with immunoSEQ multiplex PCR; in TCRdb, only in-frame clones are kept and a portion is missing. The sample holds some 64,000 clones, around 77% seen once. Patients from Seattle were sampled longitudinally, starting during active infection. V was cut by 4 bases and J by 2 bases, with 17 bases left in between. CDR1 is MGHRA and CDR2 is YSYEKL in the germline V gene. This CDR3 has 16 amino acids. The chain uses TRBV4-1 and TRBJ1-2; tentatively, D is TRBD1 (5 bases). Sequencing used peripheral blood. This clonotype was obtained from a woman between 65 and 79 years old with COVID-19, enrolled during active disease. For the CDR3, the DNA is TGCGCCAGCAGCCCACTGCTACCTAACAGGAACTATGGCTACACCTTC. Translation: CASSPLLPNRNYGYTF.